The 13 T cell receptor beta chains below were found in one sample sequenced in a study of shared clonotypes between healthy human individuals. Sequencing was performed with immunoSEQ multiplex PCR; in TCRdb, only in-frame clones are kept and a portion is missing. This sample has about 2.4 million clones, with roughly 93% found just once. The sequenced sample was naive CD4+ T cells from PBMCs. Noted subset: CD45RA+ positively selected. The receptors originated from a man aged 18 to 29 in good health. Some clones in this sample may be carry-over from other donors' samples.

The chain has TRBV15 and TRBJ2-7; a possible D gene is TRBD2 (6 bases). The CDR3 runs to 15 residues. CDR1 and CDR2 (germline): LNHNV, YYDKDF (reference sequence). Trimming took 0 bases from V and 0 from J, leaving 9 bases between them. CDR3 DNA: TGTGCCACCAGCAGAGATCGGGGGATCTCCTACGAGCAGTACTTC. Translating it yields CATSRDRGISYEQYF.

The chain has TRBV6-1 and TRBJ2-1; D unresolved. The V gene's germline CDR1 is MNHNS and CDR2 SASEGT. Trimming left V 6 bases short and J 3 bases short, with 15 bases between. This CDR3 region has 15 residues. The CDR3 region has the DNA TGTGCCAGCAGCACCACCTTATCAATCTACAATGAGCAGTTCTTC. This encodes CASSTTLSIYNEQFF.

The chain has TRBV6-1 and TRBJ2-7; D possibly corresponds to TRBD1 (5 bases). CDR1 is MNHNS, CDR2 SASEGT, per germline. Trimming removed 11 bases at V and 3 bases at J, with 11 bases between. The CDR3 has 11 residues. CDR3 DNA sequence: TGTGCCGCAAGCAGGGTCTACGAGCAGTACTTC. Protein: CAASRVYEQYF.

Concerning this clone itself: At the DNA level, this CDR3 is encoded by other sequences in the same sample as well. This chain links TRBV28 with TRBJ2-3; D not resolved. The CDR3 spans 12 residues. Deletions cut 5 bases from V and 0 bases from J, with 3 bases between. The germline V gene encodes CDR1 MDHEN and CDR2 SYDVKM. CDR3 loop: CASSTSTDTQYF. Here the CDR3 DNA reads TGTGCCAGCAGTACCAGCACAGATACGCAGTATTTT.

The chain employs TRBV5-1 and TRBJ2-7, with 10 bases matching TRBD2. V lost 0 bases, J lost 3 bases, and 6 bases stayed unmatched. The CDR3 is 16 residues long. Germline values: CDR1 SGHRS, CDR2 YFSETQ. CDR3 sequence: CASSLVSSGGNYEQYF. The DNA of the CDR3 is TGCGCCAGCAGCTTGGTGTCTAGCGGGGGTAACTACGAGCAGTACTTC.

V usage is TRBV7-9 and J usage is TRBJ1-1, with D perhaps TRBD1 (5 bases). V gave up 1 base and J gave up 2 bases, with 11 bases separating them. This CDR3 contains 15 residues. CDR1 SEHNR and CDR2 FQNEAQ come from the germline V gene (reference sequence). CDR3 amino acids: CASSLGQGDNTEAFF. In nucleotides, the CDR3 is TGTGCCAGCAGCTTAGGGCAAGGGGATAACACTGAAGCTTTCTTT.

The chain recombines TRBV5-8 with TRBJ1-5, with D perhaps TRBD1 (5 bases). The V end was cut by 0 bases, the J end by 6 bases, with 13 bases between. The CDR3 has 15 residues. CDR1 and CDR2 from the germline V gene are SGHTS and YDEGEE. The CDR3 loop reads CASSLEKGKTQPQHF. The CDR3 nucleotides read TGTGCCAGCAGCTTGGAAAAGGGGAAAACTCAGCCCCAGCATTTT.

The CDR3 DNA follows: TGCGCCAGCAGCGGGGCGGGAGGGCGCACCGGGGAGCTGTTTTTT. Translating it yields CASSGAGGRTGELFF. V is TRBV5-1 and J is TRBJ2-2, with TRBD2 matching over 9 bases. Unmatched junction bases numbered 5, after V lost 4 bases and J lost 4 bases. The V gene's germline CDR1 is SGHRS and CDR2 YFSETQ. The CDR3 contains 15 residues.

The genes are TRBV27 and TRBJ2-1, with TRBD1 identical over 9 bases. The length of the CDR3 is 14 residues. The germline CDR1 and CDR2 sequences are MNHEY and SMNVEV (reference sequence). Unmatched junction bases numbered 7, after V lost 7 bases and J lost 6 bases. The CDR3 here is CASTWDRESNEQFF. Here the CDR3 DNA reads TGTGCCAGCACCTGGGACAGGGAATCCAATGAGCAGTTCTTC.

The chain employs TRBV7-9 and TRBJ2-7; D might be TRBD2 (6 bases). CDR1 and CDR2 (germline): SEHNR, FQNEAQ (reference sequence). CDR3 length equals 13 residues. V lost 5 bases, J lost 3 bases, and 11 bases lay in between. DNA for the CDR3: TGTGCCAGCAGCGGGTGGGGACTCTACGAGCAGTACTTC. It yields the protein CASSGWGLYEQYF. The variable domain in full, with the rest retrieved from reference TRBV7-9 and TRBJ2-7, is DTGVSQNPRHKITKRGQNVTFRCDPISEHNRLYWYRQTLGQGPEFLTYFQNEAQLEKSRLLSDRFSAERPKGSFSTLEIQRTEQGDSAMYLCASSGWGLYEQYFGPGTRLTVT.

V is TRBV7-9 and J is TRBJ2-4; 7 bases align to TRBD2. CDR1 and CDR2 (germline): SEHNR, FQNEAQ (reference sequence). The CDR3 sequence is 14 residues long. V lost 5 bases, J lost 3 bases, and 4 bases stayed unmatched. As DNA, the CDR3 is TGTGCCAGCAGCGCGGGGGAGGACAAAAACATTCAGTACTTC. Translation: CASSAGEDKNIQYF.

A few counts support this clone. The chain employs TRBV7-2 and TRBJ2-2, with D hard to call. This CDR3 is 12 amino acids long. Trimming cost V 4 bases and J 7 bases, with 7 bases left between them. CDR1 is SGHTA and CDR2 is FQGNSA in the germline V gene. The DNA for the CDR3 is TGTGCCAGCAGCTCCCCGGACGGGGAGCTGTTTTTT. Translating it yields CASSSPDGELFF.

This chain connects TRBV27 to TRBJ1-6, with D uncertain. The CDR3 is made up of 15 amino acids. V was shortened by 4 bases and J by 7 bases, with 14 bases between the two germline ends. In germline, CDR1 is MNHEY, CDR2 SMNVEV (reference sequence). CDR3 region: CASSYDYGTNSPLHF. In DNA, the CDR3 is TGTGCCAGCAGTTACGATTACGGAACGAATTCACCCCTCCACTTT.